This is a list of T cell receptor beta chains from one sample in a study of cytomegalovirus exposure and HLA in healthy donors. The assay was immunoSEQ multiplex PCR, and TCRdb's table has in-frame clones only and misses some. The top ten clones hold about 0.85% of a sample with about 280,000 clones, 85% to 90% of them seen once. Sequencing was done on a sample of PBMCs. Receptors originate from a woman aged 18-29 years in good health and CMV-seronegative. Each CDR3 is given with its conserved first and last residue. D genes are given only for firm matches. Clone size is not always given. Where it is, it says once, few, many or a class for expanded clones.

clone_size: .
v_call: TRBV5-1
d_call: .
j_call: TRBJ2-1
cdr3_nt: TGCGCCAGCAGCTTGGTCCTAGGAGGGGCCTACAATGAGCAGTTCTTC
cdr3_aa: CASSLVLGGAYNEQFF

clone_size: .
v_call: TRBV9
d_call: .
j_call: TRBJ1-2
cdr3_nt: TGTGCCAGCAGCGTAGGCGGGGATCTTAACTATGGCTACACCTTC
cdr3_aa: CASSVGGDLNYGYTF

clone_size: .
v_call: TRBV6-1
d_call: .
j_call: TRBJ1-4
cdr3_nt: TGTGCCAGCAGTGTACAGGGAGTAACTAATGAAAAACTGTTTTTT
cdr3_aa: CASSVQGVTNEKLFF

clone_size: .
v_call: TRBV5-1
d_call: .
j_call: TRBJ1-4
cdr3_nt: TGCGCCAGCAGCTTGGGGGCGGACTACCCAAGGGAAAAACTGTTTTTT
cdr3_aa: CASSLGADYPREKLFF

clone_size: .
v_call: TRBV7-2
d_call: .
j_call: TRBJ1-4
cdr3_nt: TGTGCCAGCAGCGCGTATCAGGGCGCGGGGGAAAAACTGTTTTTT
cdr3_aa: CASSAYQGAGEKLFF

clone_size: .
v_call: TRBV7-6
d_call: .
j_call: TRBJ2-5
cdr3_nt: TGTGCCAGCAGCACAGGGGCGGGAGGTATGGAGACCCAGTACTTC
cdr3_aa: CASSTGAGGMETQYF

clone_size: many
v_call: TRBV2
d_call: TRBD2
j_call: TRBJ2-3
cdr3_nt: TGTGCCAGCCCTACGACCGGACTAGCGGGAGCTACGCAGTATTTT
cdr3_aa: CASPTTGLAGATQYF

clone_size: .
v_call: TRBV4-2
d_call: TRBD2
j_call: TRBJ2-2
cdr3_nt: TGTGCCAGCAGCCCTACTAGCGGGGAAATGACCGGGGAGCTGTTTTTT
cdr3_aa: CASSPTSGEMTGELFF

clone_size: .
v_call: TRBV19
d_call: TRBD1
j_call: TRBJ2-7
cdr3_nt: TGTGCCAGTGGGGACAGAGAGCAGTACTTC
cdr3_aa: CASGDREQYF

clone_size: .
v_call: TRBV13
d_call: .
j_call: TRBJ1-1
cdr3_nt: TGTGCCAGCAGCTTCCGACAGTTGGCTGAAGCTTTCTTT
cdr3_aa: CASSFRQLAEAFF

clone_size: few
v_call: TRBV7-2
d_call: .
j_call: TRBJ1-2
cdr3_nt: TGTGCCAGCAGCTTCCCCCCTCCACGACATAACTATGGCTACACCTTC
cdr3_aa: CASSFPPPRHNYGYTF

clone_size: .
v_call: TRBV4-1
d_call: .
j_call: TRBJ2-5
cdr3_nt: TGCGCCAGCAGCCAAGGACCAAAACTACAAGAGACCCAGTACTTC
cdr3_aa: CASSQGPKLQETQYF

clone_size: .
v_call: TRBV18
d_call: .
j_call: TRBJ1-1
cdr3_nt: TGTGCCAGCTCACCAGTGGCGGATTGGCCCACTGAAGCTTTCTTT
cdr3_aa: CASSPVADWPTEAFF

clone_size: .
v_call: TRBV5-1
d_call: TRBD2
j_call: TRBJ2-1
cdr3_nt: TGCGCCAGCAGCATGGGACTAGCGGGGGTCTACAATGAGCAGTTCTTC
cdr3_aa: CASSMGLAGVYNEQFF

clone_size: .
v_call: TRBV2
d_call: .
j_call: TRBJ2-4
cdr3_nt: TGTGCCAGCAGTACACCTCACTTCGGGATTACCGACATTCAGTACTTC
cdr3_aa: CASSTPHFGITDIQYF

clone_size: once
v_call: TRBV25-1
d_call: .
j_call: TRBJ1-3
cdr3_nt: TGTGCCAGCGAGAATTTCCAGGGGCCTGGAAACACCATATATTTT
cdr3_aa: CASENFQGPGNTIYF

clone_size: .
v_call: TRBV6-1
d_call: TRBD2
j_call: TRBJ2-3
cdr3_nt: TGTGCCAGCAGTGAAGCGCTTCTGAGACTAGCTTTTGATACGCAGTATTTT
cdr3_aa: CASSEALLRLAFDTQYF

clone_size: .
v_call: TRBV6-5
d_call: .
j_call: TRBJ2-1
cdr3_nt: TGTGCCAGCAGTTACTCGAAGGGGGGGCTAGATGAGCAGTTCTTC
cdr3_aa: CASSYSKGGLDEQFF

clone_size: .
v_call: TRBV5-5
d_call: .
j_call: TRBJ2-2
cdr3_nt: TGTGCCAGCAGGTATCAGGAGGGCCAAACTGGGGAGCTGTTTTTT
cdr3_aa: CASRYQEGQTGELFF

clone_size: .
v_call: TRBV28
d_call: .
j_call: TRBJ2-2
cdr3_nt: TGTGCCAGCACAGAAAGCACCGGGGAGCTGTTTTTT
cdr3_aa: CASTESTGELFF

clone_size: .
v_call: TRBV6-6
d_call: .
j_call: TRBJ2-3
cdr3_nt: TGTGCCAGCAGTTCCATTAGACAAGCTAGCACAGATACGCAGTATTTT
cdr3_aa: CASSSIRQASTDTQYF

clone_size: once
v_call: TRBV6-1
d_call: TRBD1
j_call: TRBJ2-7
cdr3_nt: TGTGCCAGCAGTCGAAGGACAGGGAACGACGAGCAGTACTTC
cdr3_aa: CASSRRTGNDEQYF

clone_size: .
v_call: TRBV7-2
d_call: TRBD1
j_call: TRBJ1-4
cdr3_nt: TGTGCCAGCAGCACCACCGGGACAGAGAATGAAAAACTGTTTTTT
cdr3_aa: CASSTTGTENEKLFF

clone_size: .
v_call: TRBV9
d_call: TRBD2
j_call: TRBJ2-1
cdr3_nt: TGTGCCAGCAGCACGACTAGCGCGGAGATCAATGAGCAGTTCTTC
cdr3_aa: CASSTTSAEINEQFF

clone_size: few
v_call: TRBV19
d_call: .
j_call: TRBJ1-5
cdr3_nt: TGTGCCAGTAGTATTGGGAGGGTTAATCAGCCCCAGCATTTT
cdr3_aa: CASSIGRVNQPQHF

clone_size: few
v_call: TRBV7-3
d_call: .
j_call: TRBJ2-1
cdr3_nt: TGTGCCAGCAGCACCGGAGCGTACAATGAGCAGTTCTTC
cdr3_aa: CASSTGAYNEQFF

clone_size: .
v_call: TRBV28
d_call: .
j_call: TRBJ2-7
cdr3_nt: TGTGCCAGCAGCCTCCCCATTGGAACAGGCCGTTACGAGCAGTACTTC
cdr3_aa: CASSLPIGTGRYEQYF

clone_size: .
v_call: TRBV9
d_call: .
j_call: TRBJ2-1
cdr3_nt: TGTGCCAGCAGCGCAGGATCAGGAGGCAGCTCCTACAATGAGCAGTTCTTC
cdr3_aa: CASSAGSGGSSYNEQFF

clone_size: .
v_call: TRBV10-3
d_call: .
j_call: TRBJ2-6
cdr3_nt: TGTGCCATCAGTTTGCCCAGCTCTGGGGCCAACGTCCTGACTTTC
cdr3_aa: CAISLPSSGANVLTF

clone_size: once
v_call: TRBV4-1
d_call: .
j_call: TRBJ2-7
cdr3_nt: TGCGCCAGCAGCCTAGTGGGGGGAGCCTCCTACGAGCAGTACTTC
cdr3_aa: CASSLVGGASYEQYF

clone_size: .
v_call: TRBV29-1
d_call: .
j_call: TRBJ2-7
cdr3_nt: TGCAGCGGCGGCTATACTCCCTACGAGCAGTACTTC
cdr3_aa: CSGGYTPYEQYF

clone_size: many
v_call: TRBV25-1
d_call: .
j_call: TRBJ1-5
cdr3_nt: TGTGCCAGCAGTGAGGGAGATAGCAATCAGCCCCAGCATTTT
cdr3_aa: CASSEGDSNQPQHF